This TCR beta chain was found in a study of shared clonotypes between healthy human individuals (dated by TCRdb to the early 2020s). For context, the study as a whole: The cohort comprised two women and three men aged 18 to 49 years. Per donor, three plates each were used for CD4 naive and CD4 memory, two for CD8 naive, and one for CD8 memory. To estimate repertoire size and how much clonotype sharing occurs between individuals, the study deeply sequenced the blood TCR repertoires of several healthy adults. To increase sequencing depth and limit assay-specific biases, different laboratories used diverse techniques to prepare libraries and sequence TCR repertoires. Leukapheresis yielded between about 0.94 and 8.9 billion PBMCs per donor.

Study-wide conclusions, independent of this receptor: The small number of donors limited the genetic and exposure-history diversity represented. Higher generation probabilities were observed for clonotypes shared by all four sorted-subset donors than for non-shared clonotypes. Pairwise subsampling led to the expectation that sequencing depth would affect the degree of clonotype sharing among donors. Roughly 5% of naive CD4, 3.5% of naive CD8, approximately 2% of memory CD4, and around 0.42% of memory CD8 clonotypes were shared across several donors. Sampling was restricted to blood, and TCR repertoires in tissues likely differ from the TCR repertoires found in blood. Naive subsets generally had larger estimated clonotype richness than memory subsets did. Even with the large sequencing depth, rarefaction of the sorted-subset datasets indicated that sequencing was incomplete.

The donors were healthy, HIV-negative adults who had no recently reported acute infections or vaccinations. Only Caucasian adults living in Nashville, Tennessee, USA were represented among the donors. CD4+ T cells were enriched through magnetic negative selection, after which naive cells were positively selected on CD45RA and the remaining negative fraction served as the memory subset. Blood was collected by leukapheresis, and PBMCs were isolated by Ficoll-Histopaque density gradient centrifugation and then cryopreserved in liquid nitrogen vapor phase. Analytical flow cytometry was used to check the purity and quantity of every magnetically sorted T cell population. Each sorted fraction had its genomic DNA isolated and then quantified by UV absorbance on a Nanodrop 2000c. Using the deep immunoSEQ assay, multiplex PCR amplified TCR CDR3 regions from genomic DNA. Extracted genomic DNA from each cell subset was distributed evenly across all wells of several immunoSEQ 96-well plates, and each plate was treated as a replicate. For sorted subsets, 200 to 250 ng genomic DNA, equal to tens of thousands of T cell genomes, was loaded into each replicate PCR. Purified libraries were measured with a Qubit 3.0 fluorometer, size-checked on a Bioanalyzer 2100, and measured again with the KAPA Library Quantification kit. Every immunoSEQ 96-well plate was sequenced on a separate single-read 150-cycle Illumina NextSeq 550 flow cell. Regarding the original processing steps: Because only junctional sequences without quality scores were contained in the immunoSEQ output, filtering matching that applied to full-length reads could not be performed. Sequences were annotated with PyIR, a Python wrapper for IgBLAST v1.9, using IMGT germline references to assign V/J genes and CDR3. Reads with weak V/J assignments (E-value above 1e-6), missing CDR3, stop codons, out-of-frame junctions, or ambiguous translated residues were removed. A V3J clonotype was defined by an identical inferred V gene, J gene, and CDR3 amino acid sequence. Percentage overlap between repertoires was calculated by dividing the number of shared unique clonotypes by the size of the smaller repertoire. Repertoire richness was assessed with RTK rarefaction, the Chao1 estimator, and Recon v2.1 estimates of unobserved clonotypes. Generation probabilities were computed with OLGA for all TCRbeta clonotypes obtained by the gDNA method from a handful of donors. Sourced from immuneACCESS, this table was stored by TCRdb with only in-frame sequences that have V and J called. A share of the clones is absent; for the studies checked, an unresolved V gene accounts for under half, and the remainder has no known explanation. The V and J calls and clone size come from that table; D and trimming were worked out from the DNA. This sample holds over a million clones; around 76% were observed only once. About 1.4% of the sample is taken by the ten largest.

For CDR1 and CDR2, the germline V gene (reference sequence) lists MNHNY and SVGAGI. V and J lose 2 bases and 3 bases, and a span of 7 bases separates them. The CDR3, from cysteine to phenylalanine, totals 14 residues. The entry retains the CDR3 DNA only, 42 bases that are in frame from base 1. Details on this clone: Its antigen is unknown. Per-base qualities were not stored, and no clone one base away is much larger.

The sequence was collected from a man aged 18 to 30 in good health. Sequences were obtained from memory CD4+ T cells sorted from blood. The intended sense of this specimen's cell subset or site label: CD45RA-negative fraction. The chain uses TRBV6-6 and TRBJ2-2; the D gene assignment is ambiguous. The CDR3 is CASSYGLYTGELFF. In nucleotides, the sequence is TGTGCCAGCAGTTACGGTCTGTACACCGGGGAGCTGTTTTTT.